Only one count was recorded for the clone carrying this T cell receptor (beta chain). These data come from a study of T cell changes during pregnancy in multiple sclerosis. TCRdb's copy holds only in-frame clones and misses some; the assay was immunoSEQ multiplex PCR. The repertoire holds tens of thousands of clones, roughly nine tenths seen once, with 1.2% in the top ten. V dropped 4 bases and J dropped 8; count of bases not matched to a gene: 6. Per germline, CDR1 LNHDA and CDR2 SQIVND (reference sequence). CDR3 size: 13 residues. Sequenced material: peripheral blood, taken before pregnancy. The clonotype originates from a female donor with multiple sclerosis, enrolled in a pregnancy study. The genes are TRBV19 and TRBJ1-2; 8 bases map to TRBD1. The CDR3 nucleotides read TGTGCCAGTAGTACGTTACAGGGGGAAGGCTACACCTTC. Its protein is CASSTLQGEGYTF.